The 27 T cell receptor beta chains presented below share a single source sample, sequenced in a study of early T cells in non-severe SARS-CoV-2 infection. TCRdb passed the 5' RACE reads through MiXCR, listing each CDR3 protein once. Of roughly 53,000 distinct CDR3 sequences in the sample, 8.5% to 12% are singletons; the top ten hold approximately 4.1%. Source material: whole blood. The receptors were gathered from an adult who was a healthcare worker with PCR-confirmed SARS-CoV-2 infection or an uninfected control (not recorded which).

In its sample, this clonotype was seen a few times. The chain couples TRBV12-3 or TRBV12-4 to TRBJ2-3; D gene unclear. V lost 5 bases to trimming and J lost 0 bases, with 12 bases between them. The CDR3 is made up of 15 amino acids. This CDR3 is CASSPRERSTDTQYF. The CDR3 DNA is TGTGCCAGCAGTCCCCGAGAACGGAGCACAGATACGCAGTATTTT.

J is TRBJ2-1 and V is TRBV9, with 8 bases identical to TRBD2. The V segment lost 3 bases and the J segment 4 bases; nucleotides outside the gene matches: 3. The germline gives CDR1 SGDLS, CDR2 YYNGEE. This CDR3 is built from 14 residues. Here the CDR3 reads CASSERELYNEQFF. The CDR3 DNA reads TGTGCCAGCAGCGAGCGGGAGCTTTACAATGAGCAGTTCTTC.

The V and J genes are TRBV24-1 and TRBJ2-7; D gene unclear. The CDR3 sequence is 14 residues long. Deletions cut 4 bases from V and 1 base from J, with 10 bases between. Germline lookup yields CDR1 KGHDR and CDR2 SFDVKD. CDR3: CATSEPGPSYEQYF. CDR3 sequence (DNA): TGTGCCACCAGTGAGCCCGGGCCATCCTACGAGCAGTACTTC.

This chain joins TRBV4-1 and TRBJ1-1, with D perhaps matching TRBD1 (6 bases). Trimming removed 4 bases from V and 5 bases from J, with 20 bases in between. Germline loops: CDR1 MGHRA, CDR2 YSYEKL. This CDR3 is built from 16 residues. CDR3 region: CASSPRPPGEGTEAFF. CDR3 DNA: TGCGCCAGCAGCCCACGACCTCCAGGGGAGGGGACTGAAGCTTTCTTT.

Concerning this clonotype itself: A much larger clone is a single base away; this may be a read error. The CDR3 sequence: CTSGDPQGAGELFF. The CDR3 nucleotides are TGCACCAGCGGAGACCCCCAGGGGGCCGGGGAGCTGTTTTTT. This rearrangement joins TRBV5-1 to TRBJ2-2; 7 positions match TRBD1. CDR3 length: 14 residues. Per germline, CDR1 SGHRS and CDR2 YFSETQ. Based on the CDR3 plus reference TRBV5-1 and TRBJ2-2, the full variable domain is KAGVTQTPRYLIKTRGQQVTLSCSPISGHRSVSWYQQTPGQGLQFLFEYFSETQRNKGNFPGRFSGRQFSNSRSEMNVSTLELGDSALYLCTSGDPQGAGELFFGEGSRLTVL.

This clonotype was picked up many times. CDR3 DNA: TGTGCCATCAGCCACACCGGGACAGGGGTATCCTACGAGCAGTACTTC. Translated, it gives CAISHTGTGVSYEQYF. The V and J genes are TRBV10-3 and TRBJ2-7, with TRBD1 matching 10 bases. The length of the CDR3 is 16 residues. Trimming cost V 6 bases and J 1 base; bases outside gene matches: 9. Germline CDR1 is ENHRY and CDR2 is SYGVKD.

This clonotype occurred a few times. The rearrangement uses TRBV10-3 and TRBJ2-3, with unresolved D. CDR1 and CDR2 (germline): ENHRY, SYGVKD. The CDR3 extends over 13 amino acids. The germline V and J ends were trimmed by 6 bases and 6 bases, with 13 bases remaining between them. The CDR3 region has the DNA TGTGCCATCAGCGTGTTCAGGTTCGATACGCAGTATTTT. The encoded protein is CAISVFRFDTQYF.

The table lists this clonotype with a few counts. The J gene is TRBJ2-5, the V gene TRBV27, with D hard to call. Germline V CDR1 and CDR2: MNHEY, SMNVEV (reference sequence). Trimming cost V 5 bases and J 1 base, with 8 bases left between them. This CDR3 is built from 13 residues. This CDR3 is CASSPRTQETQYF. CDR3 nucleotide sequence: TGTGCCAGCAGTCCTCGGACCCAAGAGACCCAGTACTTC.

This clonotype was seen at least ten times. V gene TRBV6-2 or TRBV6-3 combines with J gene TRBJ2-1, with 9 bases aligning to TRBD2. Losses at the gene ends were 6 bases for V and 0 bases for J; bases not matched to a gene: 3. This CDR3 is built from 15 residues. The germline V gene encodes CDR1 MNHEY and CDR2 SVGEGT. CDR3 DNA: TGTGCCAGCAGCAGGGGACTAGCCTCCTACAATGAGCAGTTCTTC. It specifies CASSRGLASYNEQFF.

This clonotype was observed at least ten times. The chain joins TRBV7-2 to TRBJ2-3; D remains unclear. Germline V gene data show CDR1 as SGHTA and CDR2 as FQGNSA. CDR3 length: 14 residues. Between the trimmed V and J ends, which lost 1 base and 2 bases, there was a span of 7 bases. The CDR3 loop reads CASSLVPDTDTQYF. The CDR3 DNA is TGTGCCAGCAGCTTAGTGCCAGACACAGATACGCAGTATTTT.

The chain has TRBV28 and TRBJ2-1; 10 bases fit TRBD2. V trimming: 3 bases; J trimming: 3 bases; junction bases outside the gene matches: 5. CDR3 size: 16 residues. CDR1 and CDR2 from the germline V gene are MDHEN and SYDVKM. This CDR3 reads CASSFLAGAIYNEQFF. The CDR3 coding sequence is TGTGCCAGCAGTTTTCTAGCGGGGGCGATCTACAATGAGCAGTTCTTC.

This chain connects TRBV11-1 to TRBJ1-2, with 10 bases fitting TRBD1. V trimming: 5 bases; J trimming: 6 bases; junction bases outside the gene matches: 3. Germline V gene data show CDR1 as SGHAT and CDR2 as FQDESV (reference sequence). There are 13 residues in the CDR3. The CDR3 here is CASSRQGADGYTF. DNA of the CDR3: TGTGCCAGCAGCAGACAGGGGGCTGATGGCTACACCTTC.

This clonotype has at least ten counts. The genes are TRBV4-1 and TRBJ2-4, with D possibly matching TRBD2 (5 bases). Germline assignment: CDR1 MGHRA and CDR2 YSYEKL. The germline V and J ends were trimmed by 0 bases and 0 bases, with 15 bases remaining between them. The CDR3 contains 18 residues. As DNA, the CDR3 is TGCGCCAGCAGCCAAGATCCGGGAAAGTTCCTAGCCAAAAACATTCAGTACTTC. This sequence encodes CASSQDPGKFLAKNIQYF.

In this sample, this clonotype turned up many times. The CDR3 nucleotides are TGTGCCAGCAGCTTAGTGGAGGGGACCACTGAAGCTTTCTTT. Its translation is CASSLVEGTTEAFF. The chain employs TRBV11-2 and TRBJ1-1, with D tentatively TRBD1 (5 bases). This CDR3 region has 14 residues. Trimming pared 1 base from V and 4 bases from J, leaving 10 bases between. Per the germline V gene, CDR1 is SGHAT and CDR2 is FQNNGV.

This clonotype occurred many times. The chain uses TRBV6-2 or TRBV6-3 and TRBJ2-4; D ambiguous. The CDR3 spans 13 residues. V was trimmed by 6 bases and J by 2 bases, leaving 8 bases between them. The germline V gene encodes CDR1 MNHEY and CDR2 SVGEGT. CDR3 sequence reads: CASRLSSKNIQYF. The CDR3 region has the DNA TGTGCCAGCAGGCTAAGTTCCAAAAACATTCAGTACTTC.

As DNA, the CDR3 is TGTGCCAGCAGCTCTAGCGGGAGAGGGTATAATGAGCAGTTCTTC. It is translated as CASSSSGRGYNEQFF. The chain employs TRBV5-5 and TRBJ2-1, with 10 bases identical to TRBD2. This CDR3 contains 15 residues. V lost 3 bases, J lost 7 bases, and 7 bases stayed unmatched. Germline V CDR1 and CDR2: SGHKS, YYEKEE (reference sequence).

The chain joins TRBV10-2 to TRBJ2-3, with 8 bases that match TRBD1. This CDR3 region has 14 residues. Germline CDR1 reads WSHSY; CDR2 reads SAAADI. V gave up 6 bases and J gave up 6 bases; unmatched junction bases: 8. The CDR3 reads CASRIPGGADTQYF. DNA for the CDR3: TGCGCCAGCAGAATACCAGGGGGCGCGGATACGCAGTATTTT.

The chain combines TRBV28 with TRBJ2-7; D is possibly TRBD2 (5 bases). V was shortened by 4 bases and J by 4 bases, with 14 bases between the two germline ends. Per germline, CDR1 MDHEN and CDR2 SYDVKM. This CDR3 has 14 residues. Here the CDR3 DNA reads TGTGCCAGCAGTTACCCGGGGAAGACTTACGAGCAGTACTTC. Translation: CASSYPGKTYEQYF.

This clonotype was seen repeatedly, ten times or more. This chain links TRBV7-9 with TRBJ1-5, with TRBD1 matching over 10 bases. The CDR3 length is 15 residues. The germline V gene encodes CDR1 SEHNR and CDR2 FQNEAQ (reference sequence). Losses at the gene ends were 1 base for V and 6 bases for J; bases not matched to a gene: 3. The CDR3 nucleotides read TGTGCCAGCAGCTTAGGACAGGGGGCAGGTCAGCCCCAGCATTTT. Its translation: CASSLGQGAGQPQHF.

V and J are TRBV7-9 and TRBJ1-4; D unresolved. The germline CDR1 and CDR2 sequences are SEHNR and FQNEAQ (reference sequence). Trimming removed 4 bases from V and 10 bases from J, with 22 bases in between. This CDR3 comprises 16 residues. The DNA for the CDR3 is TGTGCCAGCAGCTCCAACCGGGGTGAAACGAGAGCAAAACTGTTTTTT. Encoded protein: CASSSNRGETRAKLFF.

This rearrangement joins TRBV7-2 to TRBJ1-5, with D possibly TRBD1 on 5 matching bases. CDR1 and CDR2 from the germline V gene are SGHTA and FQGNSA. The CDR3 extends over 15 amino acids. V lost 1 base and J lost 3, with 10 bases in between. The CDR3 here is CASSLVSRDNQPQHF. The CDR3, as DNA: TGTGCCAGCAGCTTAGTCAGCAGGGACAATCAGCCCCAGCATTTT.

This clonotype was seen a handful of times. The rearrangement joins TRBV6-1 to TRBJ1-1; D is uncertain. CDR1 is MNHNS and CDR2 is SASEGT in the germline V gene. With 4 bases removed from V and 1 base from J, the gap between germline ends came to 7 bases. There are 13 residues in the CDR3. CDR3 nucleotides: TGTGCCAGCAGTGTCGGGGAGAACACTGAAGCTTTCTTT. This codes for CASSVGENTEAFF.

This clonotype was seen many times. The chain has TRBV28 and TRBJ2-7, with D unclear. CDR3 length equals 13 residues. The V end was cut by 3 bases, the J end by 4 bases, with 10 bases between. Germline V CDR1 and CDR2: MDHEN, SYDVKM. CDR3 nucleotides: TGTGCCAGCAGTTTGAGGCAGGCTTACGAGCAGTACTTC. As protein: CASSLRQAYEQYF.

The table lists this clonotype with many counts. The chain links TRBV14 to TRBJ1-1; D is uncertain. Trimming removed 0 bases at V and 7 bases at J, with 9 bases between. Germline CDR1 and CDR2: SGHDN and FVKESK. CDR3 length equals 13 residues. CDR3 sequence (DNA): TGTGCCAGCAGCCAAGAATTGGTGGGTGAAGCTTTCTTT. This sequence encodes CASSQELVGEAFF. Filled out from reference TRBV14 and TRBJ1-1, the complete variable domain reads EAGVTQFPSHSVIEKGQTVTLRCDPISGHDNLYWYRRVMGKEIKFLLHFVKESKQDESGMPNNRFLAERTGGTYSTLKVQPAELEDSGVYFCASSQELVGEAFFGQGTRLTVV.

This clonotype has at least ten counts. This sequence joins TRBV29-1 and TRBJ2-3; the D gene could be TRBD1 or TRBD2 (5 bases each). Germline lookup yields CDR1 SQVTM and CDR2 ANQGSEA. This CDR3 has 13 residues. The V end was cut by 6 bases, the J end by 6 bases, with 16 bases between. CDR3 sequence: CSVRRQGRDTQYF. The CDR3 nucleotides read TGCAGCGTCAGGCGGCAGGGACGCGATACGCAGTATTTT.

In this sample, this clonotype turned up many times. This chain connects TRBV4-1 to TRBJ2-4; no clear D gene. The length of the CDR3 is 16 residues. Germline CDR1 MGHRA, CDR2 YSYEKL. V was clipped by 1 base and J by 0 bases, with 10 bases between them. The CDR3 region has the DNA TGCGCCAGCAGCCAAGGCGGCCCTGTAGCCAAAAACATTCAGTACTTC. It is translated as CASSQGGPVAKNIQYF.

The chain links TRBV7-2 to TRBJ2-5, with D unresolved. The V end lost 3 bases, the J end lost 5 bases, and 10 bases lay between the germline ends. Germline CDR1 SGHTA, CDR2 FQGNSA. The CDR3 has 13 amino acids. The CDR3 region is CASSFRLTETQYF. The CDR3 region has the DNA TGTGCCAGCAGCTTCAGGTTAACCGAGACCCAGTACTTC.